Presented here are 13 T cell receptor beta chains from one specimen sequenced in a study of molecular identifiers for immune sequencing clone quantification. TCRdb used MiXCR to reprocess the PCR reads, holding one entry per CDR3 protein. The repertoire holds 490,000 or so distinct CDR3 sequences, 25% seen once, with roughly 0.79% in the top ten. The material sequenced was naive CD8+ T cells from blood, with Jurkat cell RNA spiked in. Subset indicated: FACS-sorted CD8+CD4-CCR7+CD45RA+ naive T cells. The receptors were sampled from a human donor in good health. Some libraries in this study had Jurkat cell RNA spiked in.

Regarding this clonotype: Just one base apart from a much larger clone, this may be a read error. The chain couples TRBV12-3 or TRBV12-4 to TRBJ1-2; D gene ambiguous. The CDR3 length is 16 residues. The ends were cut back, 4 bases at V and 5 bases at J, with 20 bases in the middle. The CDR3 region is CASSSRDGPFYYGYTF. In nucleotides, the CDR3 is TGTGCCAGCAGTTCGAGAGACGGCCCGTTTTATTATGGCTACACCTTC.

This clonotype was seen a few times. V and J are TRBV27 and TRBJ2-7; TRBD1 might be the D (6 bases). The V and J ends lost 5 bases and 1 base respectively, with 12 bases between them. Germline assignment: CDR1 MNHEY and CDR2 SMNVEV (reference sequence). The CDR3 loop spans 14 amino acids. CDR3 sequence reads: CASSPTGFSYEQYF. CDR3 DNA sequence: TGTGCCAGCAGTCCAACAGGGTTTTCCTACGAGCAGTACTTC.

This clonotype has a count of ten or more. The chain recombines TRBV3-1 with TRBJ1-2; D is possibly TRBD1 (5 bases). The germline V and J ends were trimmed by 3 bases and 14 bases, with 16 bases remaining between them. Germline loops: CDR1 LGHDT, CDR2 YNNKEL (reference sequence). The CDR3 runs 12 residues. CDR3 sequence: CASSHGPGKETF. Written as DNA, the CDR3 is TGTGCCAGCAGCCACGGACCAGGGAAGGAAACCTTC.

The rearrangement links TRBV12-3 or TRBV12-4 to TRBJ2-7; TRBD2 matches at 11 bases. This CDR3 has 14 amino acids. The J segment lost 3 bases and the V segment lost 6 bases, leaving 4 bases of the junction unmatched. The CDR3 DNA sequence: TGTGCCAGCAGCAGCCTAGCGGGAGGCTACGAGCAGTACTTC. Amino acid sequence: CASSSLAGGYEQYF.

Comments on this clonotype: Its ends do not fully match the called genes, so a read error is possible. The CDR3, as DNA: TGTGCCAGCAGCCCGAGGGGGGGCGCGGAGACCCCGTACTTC. Protein sequence: CASSPRGGAETPYF. The chain recombines TRBV27 with TRBJ2-5, with a weak D call TRBD2 (7 bases). The germline V gene encodes CDR1 MNHEY and CDR2 SMNVEV (reference sequence). The CDR3 has 14 residues.

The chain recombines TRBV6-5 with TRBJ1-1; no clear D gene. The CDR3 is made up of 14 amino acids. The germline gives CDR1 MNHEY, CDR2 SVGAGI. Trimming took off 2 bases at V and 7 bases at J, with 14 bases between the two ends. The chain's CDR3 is CASSYAATTSEAFF. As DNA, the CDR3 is TGTGCCAGCAGTTACGCCGCGACGACCAGTGAAGCTTTCTTT.

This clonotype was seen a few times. The CDR3 region has the DNA TGCAGTGCTACGGGACTAGCGGGAGCGGGCACCGGGGAGCTGTTTTTT. It translates to CSATGLAGAGTGELFF. The chain has TRBV20-1 and TRBJ2-2, with 14 bases that match TRBD2. J was trimmed by 4 bases and V by 4 bases; bases with no gene match: 5. This CDR3 has 16 residues. Germline V lookup: CDR1 DFQATT, CDR2 SNEGSKA (reference sequence).

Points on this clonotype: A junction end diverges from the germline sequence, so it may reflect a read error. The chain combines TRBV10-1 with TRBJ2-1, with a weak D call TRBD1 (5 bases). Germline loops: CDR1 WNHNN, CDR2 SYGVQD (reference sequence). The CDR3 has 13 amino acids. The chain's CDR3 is CASSGTLYNEHFF. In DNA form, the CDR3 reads TGCGCCAGCAGTGGGACACTTTACAATGAGCATTTCTTC.

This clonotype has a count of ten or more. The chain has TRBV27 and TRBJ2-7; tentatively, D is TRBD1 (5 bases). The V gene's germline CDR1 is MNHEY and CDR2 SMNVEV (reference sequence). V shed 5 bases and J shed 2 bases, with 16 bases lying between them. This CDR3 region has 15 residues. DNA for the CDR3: TGTGCCAGCAGTACATCAGGGTTGTTGGCCTACGAGCAGTACTTC. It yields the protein CASSTSGLLAYEQYF.

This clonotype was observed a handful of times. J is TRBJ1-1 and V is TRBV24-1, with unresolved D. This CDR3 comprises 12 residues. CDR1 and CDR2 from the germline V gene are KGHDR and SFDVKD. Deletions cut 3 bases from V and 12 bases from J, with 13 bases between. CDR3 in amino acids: CATSDGPYEPFF. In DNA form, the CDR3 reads TGTGCCACCAGTGATGGACCTTACGAGCCTTTCTTT.

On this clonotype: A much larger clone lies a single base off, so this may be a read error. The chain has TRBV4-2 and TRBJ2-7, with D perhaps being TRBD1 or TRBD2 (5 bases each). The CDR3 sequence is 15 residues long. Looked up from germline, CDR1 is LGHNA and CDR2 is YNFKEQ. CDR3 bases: TGTGCCAGCTGCCAAACCGGGACCTCTGCCTACGAGCAGTACTTC. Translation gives CASCQTGTSAYEQYF.

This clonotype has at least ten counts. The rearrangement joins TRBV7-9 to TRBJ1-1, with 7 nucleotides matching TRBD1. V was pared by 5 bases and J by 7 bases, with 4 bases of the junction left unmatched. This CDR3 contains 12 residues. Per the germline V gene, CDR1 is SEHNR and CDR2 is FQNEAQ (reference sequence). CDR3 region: CASSAWTGEAFF. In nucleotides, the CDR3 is TGTGCCAGCAGCGCCTGGACAGGTGAAGCTTTCTTT.

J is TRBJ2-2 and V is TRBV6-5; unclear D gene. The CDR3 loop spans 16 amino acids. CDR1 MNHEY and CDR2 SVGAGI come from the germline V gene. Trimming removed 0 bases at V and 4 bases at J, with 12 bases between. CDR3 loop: CASSYSSGSGTGELFF. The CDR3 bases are TGTGCCAGCAGTTACTCTTCCGGGTCGGGCACCGGGGAGCTGTTTTTT.